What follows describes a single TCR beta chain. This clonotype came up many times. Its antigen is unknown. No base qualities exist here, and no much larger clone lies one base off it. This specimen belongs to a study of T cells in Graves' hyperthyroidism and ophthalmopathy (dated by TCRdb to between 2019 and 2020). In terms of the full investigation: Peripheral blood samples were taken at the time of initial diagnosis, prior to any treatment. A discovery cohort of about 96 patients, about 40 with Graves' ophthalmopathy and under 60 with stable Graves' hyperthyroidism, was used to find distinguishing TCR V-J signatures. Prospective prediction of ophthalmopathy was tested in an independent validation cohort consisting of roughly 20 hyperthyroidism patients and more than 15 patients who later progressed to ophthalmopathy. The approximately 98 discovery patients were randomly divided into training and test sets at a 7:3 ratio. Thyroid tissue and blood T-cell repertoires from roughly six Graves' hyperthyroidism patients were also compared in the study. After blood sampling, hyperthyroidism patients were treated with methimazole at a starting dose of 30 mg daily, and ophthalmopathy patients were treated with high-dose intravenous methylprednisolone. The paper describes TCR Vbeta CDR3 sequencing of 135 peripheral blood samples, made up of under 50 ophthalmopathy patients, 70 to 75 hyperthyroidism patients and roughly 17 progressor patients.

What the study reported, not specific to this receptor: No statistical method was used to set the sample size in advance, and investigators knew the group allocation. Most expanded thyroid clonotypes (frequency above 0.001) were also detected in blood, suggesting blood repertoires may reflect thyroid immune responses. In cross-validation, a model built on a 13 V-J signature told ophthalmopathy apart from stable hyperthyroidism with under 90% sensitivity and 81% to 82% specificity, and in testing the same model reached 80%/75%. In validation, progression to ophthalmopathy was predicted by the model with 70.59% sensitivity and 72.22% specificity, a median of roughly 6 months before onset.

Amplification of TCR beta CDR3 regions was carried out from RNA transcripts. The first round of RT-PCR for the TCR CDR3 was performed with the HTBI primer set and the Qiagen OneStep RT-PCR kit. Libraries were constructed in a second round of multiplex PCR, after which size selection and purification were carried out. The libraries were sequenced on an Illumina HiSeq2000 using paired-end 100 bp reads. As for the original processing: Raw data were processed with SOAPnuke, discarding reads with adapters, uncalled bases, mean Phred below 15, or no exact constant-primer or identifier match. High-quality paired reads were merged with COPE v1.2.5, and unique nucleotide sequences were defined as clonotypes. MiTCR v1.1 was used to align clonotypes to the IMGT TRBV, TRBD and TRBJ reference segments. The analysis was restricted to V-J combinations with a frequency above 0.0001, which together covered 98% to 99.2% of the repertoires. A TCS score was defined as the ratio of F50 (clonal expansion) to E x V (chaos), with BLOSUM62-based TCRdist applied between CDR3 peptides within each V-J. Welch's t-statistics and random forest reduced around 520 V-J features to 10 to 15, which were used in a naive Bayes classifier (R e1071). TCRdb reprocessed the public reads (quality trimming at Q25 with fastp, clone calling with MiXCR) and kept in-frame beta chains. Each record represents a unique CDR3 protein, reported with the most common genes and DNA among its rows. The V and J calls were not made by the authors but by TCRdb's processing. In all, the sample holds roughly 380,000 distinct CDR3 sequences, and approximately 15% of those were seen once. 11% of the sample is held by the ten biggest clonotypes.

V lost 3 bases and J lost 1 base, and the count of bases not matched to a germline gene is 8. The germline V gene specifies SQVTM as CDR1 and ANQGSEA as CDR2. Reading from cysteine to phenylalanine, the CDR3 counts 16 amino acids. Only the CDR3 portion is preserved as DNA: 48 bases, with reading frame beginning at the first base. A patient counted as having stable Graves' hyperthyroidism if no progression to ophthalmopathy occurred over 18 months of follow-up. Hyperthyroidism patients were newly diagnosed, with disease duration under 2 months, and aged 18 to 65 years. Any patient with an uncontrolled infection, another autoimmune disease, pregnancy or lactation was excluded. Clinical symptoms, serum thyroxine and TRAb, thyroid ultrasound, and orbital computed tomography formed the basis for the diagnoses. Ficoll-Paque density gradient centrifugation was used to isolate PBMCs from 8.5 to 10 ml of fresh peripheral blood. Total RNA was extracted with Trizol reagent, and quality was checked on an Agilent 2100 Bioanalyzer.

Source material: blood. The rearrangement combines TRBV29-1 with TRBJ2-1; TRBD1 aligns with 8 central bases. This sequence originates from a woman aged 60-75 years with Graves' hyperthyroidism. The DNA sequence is TGCAGCGTTGACCTATCAGGGGGCGCGTCCTACAATGAGCAGTTCTTC. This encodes CSVDLSGGASYNEQFF.